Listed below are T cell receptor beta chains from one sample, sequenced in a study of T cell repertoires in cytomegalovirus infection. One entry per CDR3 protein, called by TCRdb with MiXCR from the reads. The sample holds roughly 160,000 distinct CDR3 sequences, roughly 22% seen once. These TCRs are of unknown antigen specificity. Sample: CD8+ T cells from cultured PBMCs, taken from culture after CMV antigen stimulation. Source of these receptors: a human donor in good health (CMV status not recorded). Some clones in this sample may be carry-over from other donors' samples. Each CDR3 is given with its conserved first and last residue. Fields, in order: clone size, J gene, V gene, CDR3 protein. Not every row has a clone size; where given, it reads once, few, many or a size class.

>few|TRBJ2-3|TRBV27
CASSLNSGDSTDTQYF
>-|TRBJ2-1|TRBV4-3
CASSQDRSGGGNEQFF
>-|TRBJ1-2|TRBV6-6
CASSYSWERGYTF
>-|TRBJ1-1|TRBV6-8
CASRWDTVNTEAFF
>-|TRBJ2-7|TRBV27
CASSLSPGYEQYF
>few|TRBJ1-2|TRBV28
CASSPLEGNYGYTF
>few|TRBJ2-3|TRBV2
CASSDGQTGADTQYF
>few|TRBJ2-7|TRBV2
CASSEYGGVGIYSYEQYF
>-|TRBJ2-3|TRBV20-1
CSARDGTGGPIFTQYF
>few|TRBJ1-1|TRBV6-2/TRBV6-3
CASSYSVRAPGTEAFF
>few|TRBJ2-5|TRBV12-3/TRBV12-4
CASSHPTTGRYQETQYF
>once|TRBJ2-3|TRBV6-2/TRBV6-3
CARSPRQIDTQYF
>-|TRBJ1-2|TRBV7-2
CASSSYREGYTF
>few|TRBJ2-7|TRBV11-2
CASSGRGPYEQYF
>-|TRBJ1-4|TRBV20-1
CSARDPDGPYEKLFF
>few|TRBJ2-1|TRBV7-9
CASSLAGVDGNEQFF
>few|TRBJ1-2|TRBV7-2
CASSSPEGLWYGYTF
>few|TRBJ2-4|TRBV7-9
CASSPFSAGLAKNIQYF
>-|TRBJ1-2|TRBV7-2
CASRGTGRGYGYTF
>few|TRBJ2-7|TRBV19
CASSMYEGKYEQYF
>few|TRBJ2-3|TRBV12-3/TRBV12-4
CASSFRPFTDTQYF
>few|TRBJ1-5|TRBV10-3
CAISAIRGQNQPQHF
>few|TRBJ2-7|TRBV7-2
CASLGSYEQYF
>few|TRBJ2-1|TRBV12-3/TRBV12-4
CASSLGGDYNEQFF
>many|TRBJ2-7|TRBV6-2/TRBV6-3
CASTPRRGSSYEQYF
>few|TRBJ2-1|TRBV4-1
CASSQEGTSSSYNEQFF
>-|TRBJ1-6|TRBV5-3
CASSSPTWPLHF
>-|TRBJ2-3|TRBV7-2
CASSLMRDTMMTRTDTQYF
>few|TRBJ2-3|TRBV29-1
CRAGTSSADTQYF
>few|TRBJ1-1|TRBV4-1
CASSQDTVGTEAFF
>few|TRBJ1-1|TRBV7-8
CASSSNVAGEGGTEAFF
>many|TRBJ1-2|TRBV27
CASSSSRNGYTF
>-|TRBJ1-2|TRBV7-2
CASSLIESYGYTF
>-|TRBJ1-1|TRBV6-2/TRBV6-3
CASSTPGGMNTEAFF
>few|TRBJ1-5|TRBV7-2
CASRLGNTDSNQPQHF